This TCR beta chain was profiled in a study of shared clonotypes between healthy human individuals. Study-level background: Donors were a couple of women and three men aged 18 to 49.

Germline values: CDR1 SQVTM, CDR2 ANQGSEA. The germline V and J ends were trimmed by 6 bases and 3 bases, with 9 bases remaining between them. The CDR3 is made up of 11 amino acids. This table comes from immunoSEQ multiplex PCR, and its TCRdb copy is limited to in-frame clones, with some not included. Here the sample spans about 1.5 million clones, around 98% being singletons. The study enrolled healthy HIV-negative adults without recent acute infections or vaccinations as donors. For this clone: Its antigen is unidentified. The identical CDR3 is also encoded by other nucleotide sequences in the sample.

General study results and limits: The study generally estimated greater richness for naive than memory subsets.

Input material: naive CD4+ T cells sorted from blood. The subset: CD45RA+ positively selected. This sequence originates from a man aged 30 to 45 in good health. This chain connects TRBV29-1 to TRBJ2-7, with D possibly being TRBD1 (5 bases). This CDR3 is CSVLTVYEQYF. The CDR3 DNA follows: TGCAGCGTGCTGACAGTCTACGAGCAGTACTTC.